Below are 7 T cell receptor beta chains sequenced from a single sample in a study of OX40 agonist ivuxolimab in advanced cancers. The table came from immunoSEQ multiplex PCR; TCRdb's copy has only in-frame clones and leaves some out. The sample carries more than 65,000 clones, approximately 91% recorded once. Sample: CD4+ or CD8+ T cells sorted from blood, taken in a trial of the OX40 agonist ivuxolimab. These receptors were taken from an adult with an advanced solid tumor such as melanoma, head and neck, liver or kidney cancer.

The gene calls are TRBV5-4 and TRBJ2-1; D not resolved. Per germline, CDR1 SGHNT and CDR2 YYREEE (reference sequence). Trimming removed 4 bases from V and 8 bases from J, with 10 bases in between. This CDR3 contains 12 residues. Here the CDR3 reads CASSVLWDEQFF. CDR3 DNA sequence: TGTGCCAGCAGCGTCCTCTGGGATGAGCAGTTCTTC.

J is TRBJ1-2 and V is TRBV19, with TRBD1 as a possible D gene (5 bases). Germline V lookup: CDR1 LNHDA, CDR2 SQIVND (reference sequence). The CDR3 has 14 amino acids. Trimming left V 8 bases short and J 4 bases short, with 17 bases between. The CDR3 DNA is TGTGCCAGTGGGCTGGGCGACAGCCTCTATGGCTACACCTTC. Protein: CASGLGDSLYGYTF.

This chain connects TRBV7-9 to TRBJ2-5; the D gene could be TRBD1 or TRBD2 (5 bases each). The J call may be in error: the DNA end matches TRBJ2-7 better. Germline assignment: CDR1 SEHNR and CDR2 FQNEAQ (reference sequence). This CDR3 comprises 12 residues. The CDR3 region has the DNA TGTGCCAGCAGCTTAAGGGACGGCGAGCAGTACTTC. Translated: CASSLRDGEQYF.

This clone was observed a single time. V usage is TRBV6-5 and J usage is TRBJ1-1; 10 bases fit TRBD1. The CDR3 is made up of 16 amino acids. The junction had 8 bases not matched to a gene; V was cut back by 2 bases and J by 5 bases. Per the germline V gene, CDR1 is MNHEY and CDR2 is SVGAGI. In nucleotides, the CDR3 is TGTGCCAGCAGTTACCGGACAGGGGGGAGTGGGACTGAAGCTTTCTTT. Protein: CASSYRTGGSGTEAFF.

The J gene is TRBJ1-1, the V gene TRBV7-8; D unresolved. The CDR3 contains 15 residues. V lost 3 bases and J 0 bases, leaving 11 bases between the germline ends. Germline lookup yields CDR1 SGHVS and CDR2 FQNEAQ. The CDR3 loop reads CASSLNTQMNTEAFF. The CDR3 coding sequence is TGTGCCAGCAGCTTGAACACGCAGATGAACACTGAAGCTTTCTTT.

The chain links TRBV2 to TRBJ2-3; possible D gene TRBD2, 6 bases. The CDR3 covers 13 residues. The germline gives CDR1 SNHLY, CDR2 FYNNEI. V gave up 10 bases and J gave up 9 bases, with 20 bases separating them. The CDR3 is CATRLGGIGTQYF. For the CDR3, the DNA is TGTGCCACCCGACTAGGAGGAATTGGAACGCAGTATTTT. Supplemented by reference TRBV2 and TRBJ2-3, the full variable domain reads EPEVTQTPSHQVTQMGQEVILRCVPISNHLYFYWYRQILGQKVEFLVSFYNNEISEKSEIFDDQFSVERPDGSNFTLKIRSTKLEDSAMYFCATRLGGIGTQYFGPGTRLTVL.

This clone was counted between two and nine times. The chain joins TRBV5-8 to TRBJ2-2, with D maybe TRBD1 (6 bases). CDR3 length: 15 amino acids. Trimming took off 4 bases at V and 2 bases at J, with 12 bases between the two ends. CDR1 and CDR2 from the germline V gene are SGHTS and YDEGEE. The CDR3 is CASSRVGANTGELFF. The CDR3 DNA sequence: TGTGCCAGCAGCCGCGTGGGGGCAAACACCGGGGAGCTGTTTTTT.